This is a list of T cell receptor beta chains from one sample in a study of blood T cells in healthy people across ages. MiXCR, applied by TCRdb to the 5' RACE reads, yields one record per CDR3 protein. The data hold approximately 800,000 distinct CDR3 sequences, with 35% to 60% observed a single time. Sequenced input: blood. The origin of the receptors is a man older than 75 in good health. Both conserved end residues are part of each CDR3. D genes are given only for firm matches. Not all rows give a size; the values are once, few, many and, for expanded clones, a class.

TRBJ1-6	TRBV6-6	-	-	TGTGCCAGCAGACTTGATTCACCCCTCCACTTT	CASRLDSPLHF
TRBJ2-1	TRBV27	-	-	TGTGCCAGCAGAGGCACTCCCACGGCCAATGAGCAGTTCTTC	CASRGTPTANEQFF
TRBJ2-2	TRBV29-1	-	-	TGCAGCGTTGGTAGCAGAACCGGGGAGCTGTTTTTT	CSVGSRTGELFF
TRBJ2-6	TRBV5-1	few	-	TGCGCCAGCAGCTCCTTAGGCAGTTCCTCTGGGGCCAACGTCCTGACTTTC	CASSSLGSSSGANVLTF
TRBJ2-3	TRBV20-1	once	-	TGCAGTGCTAGGGTTGCACGATCCACAGGTACGCAGTATTTT	CSARVARSTGTQYF
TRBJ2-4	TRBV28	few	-	TGTGCCAGCAGTCTCGGGACGGGGGATTTGGTCAAAAACATTCAGTACTTC	CASSLGTGDLVKNIQYF
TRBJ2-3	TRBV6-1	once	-	TGTGCCGGCAGTGAAACCTACGTGCCGGAAGGCACAGATACGCAGTATTTT	CAGSETYVPEGTDTQYF
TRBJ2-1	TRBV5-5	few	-	TGTGCCAGCAGATTCTACGATGAGCAGTTCTTC	CASRFYDEQFF
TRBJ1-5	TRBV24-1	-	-	TGTGCCACCAGTGAAGAGGACGGTCAGCCCCAGCATTTT	CATSEEDGQPQHF
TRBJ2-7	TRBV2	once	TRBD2	TGTGCCAGCAGTTTTACTAGCGGGAGGGCCAATGAGCAGTACTTC	CASSFTSGRANEQYF
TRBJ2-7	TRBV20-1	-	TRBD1	TGCAGTGCTCCCCGCCCGAGACAGGGGGCCTACAATGAGCAGTACTTC	CSAPRPRQGAYNEQYF
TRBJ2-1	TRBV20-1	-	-	TGCAGTGCTAGTAGTGGGGACACCTACAATGAGCAGTTCTTC	CSASSGDTYNEQFF
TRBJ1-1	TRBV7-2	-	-	TGTGCCAGCAGCTTTACACGGGGGGCTGAAGCTTTCTTT	CASSFTRGAEAFF
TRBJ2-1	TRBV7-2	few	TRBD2	TGTGCCAGCAGCTTACTAGCGGGAGTGTCCTACAATGAGCAGTTCTTC	CASSLLAGVSYNEQFF
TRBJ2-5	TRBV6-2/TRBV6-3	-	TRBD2	TGTGCCAGCAGCCAACCCGGTTCAACCACGGGACTATCAACGGTCTTGTACTTC	CASSQPGSTTGLSTVLYF
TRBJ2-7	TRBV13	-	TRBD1	TGTGCCAGCAGCCAGCAGGGACAGGCCAACTACGAGCAGTACTTC	CASSQQGQANYEQYF
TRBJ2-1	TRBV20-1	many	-	TGCAGTGCTCTCCGACCAAACAATGAGCAGTTCTTC	CSALRPNNEQFF
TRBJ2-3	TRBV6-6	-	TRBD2	TGTGCCAGCACCGCGGGAGGAGGGTTGAGCACAGATACGCAGTATTTT	CASTAGGGLSTDTQYF
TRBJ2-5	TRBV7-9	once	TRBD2	TGTGCCAGCAGCTTTCCGGGGGGGAGGCCCCAAGAGACCCAGTACTTC	CASSFPGGRPQETQYF
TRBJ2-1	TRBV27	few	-	TGTGCCAGCAGTTTCGAGGGGGTTGAGCAGTTCTTC	CASSFEGVEQFF
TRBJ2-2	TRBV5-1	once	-	TGCGCCAGCAGCTTACAACAGGCGAACACCGGGGAGCTGTTTTTT	CASSLQQANTGELFF
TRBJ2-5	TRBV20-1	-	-	TGCAGTGCTGGGGGGAGATCGGAGACCCAGTACTTC	CSAGGRSETQYF
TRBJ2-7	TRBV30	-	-	TGTGCCTGGACCCTCGGAGGAACCTACGAGCAGTACTTC	CAWTLGGTYEQYF
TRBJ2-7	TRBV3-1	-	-	TGTGCCAGCAGCCAAGATTCTAAATGGAGGGGTGAGCAGTACTTC	CASSQDSKWRGEQYF
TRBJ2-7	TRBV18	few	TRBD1	TGTGCCAGCAGCCCTGGACAGGTTCTCGGCGAGCAGTACTTC	CASSPGQVLGEQYF
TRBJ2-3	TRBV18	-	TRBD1	TGTGCCAGCTCACTGTATCTGGGACAGTCCACAGATACGCAGTATTTT	CASSLYLGQSTDTQYF
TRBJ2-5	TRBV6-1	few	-	TGTGCCAGCAGGAAGGGAGACCAAGAGACCCAGTACTTC	CASRKGDQETQYF
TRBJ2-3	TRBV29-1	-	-	TGCAGCGTTGAAGGCGCAGGGAAGTTCCGGGGCACAGATACGCAGTATTTT	CSVEGAGKFRGTDTQYF
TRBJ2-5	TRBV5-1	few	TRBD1	TGCGCCAGCAGCTTGGAGGGGGCGGAGCAAGAGACCCAGTACTTC	CASSLEGAEQETQYF
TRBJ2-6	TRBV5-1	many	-	TGCGCCAGCAGCTTGGCCCCGGGCAGCTCTGGGGCCAACGTCCTGACTTTC	CASSLAPGSSGANVLTF
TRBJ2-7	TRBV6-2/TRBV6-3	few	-	TGTGCCAGCAGTGATATACCCACGGGGGGACACAATGAGCAGTACTTC	CASSDIPTGGHNEQYF
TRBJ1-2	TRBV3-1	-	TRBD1	TGTGCCAGCAGCCAAGACACCGGAGGAGGGGGCGACGGCTACACCTTC	CASSQDTGGGGDGYTF
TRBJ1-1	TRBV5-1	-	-	TGCGCCAGTAGTACCCAGGGATTTATCACTGAAGCTTTCTTT	CASSTQGFITEAFF
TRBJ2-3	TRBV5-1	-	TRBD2	TGCGCCAGCAGCTATCGCGGGAGCCCCGCGACGTCGGCAGATACGCAGTATTTT	CASSYRGSPATSADTQYF
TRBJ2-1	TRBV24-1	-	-	TGTGCCACCAGTGATTCCAGGGACAATGAGCAGTTCTTC	CATSDSRDNEQFF